These T cell receptor beta chains were read from a single sample in a study of T cell changes during pregnancy in multiple sclerosis. Produced via immunoSEQ multiplex PCR; TCRdb's table is partial and in-frame only. The repertoire holds about 45,000 clones, about 88% seen once, with 0.58% in the top ten. Material: CD4+ T cells from peripheral blood mononuclear cells, obtained in the first trimester of pregnancy. These receptors came from a female donor with multiple sclerosis, enrolled in a pregnancy study. Each CDR3 is given with its conserved first and last residue. The order of the fields is CDR3 DNA, CDR3 protein, D gene, V gene, J gene, clone size. D genes are given only for firm matches. A clone size is listed for some rows: how often the clone was seen (once, few, many), or a class if it is expanded.

DNA: TGTGCCAGCAGCTTATTGGTAACCCAGCGGGGTTACAATGAGCAGTTCTTC
CDR3: CASSLLVTQRGYNEQFF
D: TRBD2
V: TRBV7-2
J: TRBJ2-1
size: .

DNA: TGTGCCAGCGCCCAGTCCTCGACAGACTATGGCTACACCTTC
CDR3: CASAQSSTDYGYTF
D: .
V: TRBV6-5
J: TRBJ1-2
size: .

DNA: TGCGCCAGCAGCCCGGGGTCGACAGGCGGTTACGAGCAGTACTTC
CDR3: CASSPGSTGGYEQYF
D: .
V: TRBV4-1
J: TRBJ2-7
size: .

DNA: TGTGCCAGCAGTTTCCACCGACAGGTAGAGCAGTACTTC
CDR3: CASSFHRQVEQYF
D: .
V: TRBV28
J: TRBJ2-7
size: .

DNA: TGCGCCAGCAGCTTGACGGGACAGAACTATGGCTACACCTTC
CDR3: CASSLTGQNYGYTF
D: TRBD1
V: TRBV5-1
J: TRBJ1-2
size: few

DNA: TGTGCCAGCAGCTTAGCCCGGGACAGGGCACGGGAAAAACTGTTTTTT
CDR3: CASSLARDRAREKLFF
D: TRBD1
V: TRBV7-8
J: TRBJ1-4
size: .

DNA: TGTGCCAGCTCACCACAGTCCCTAGGCCCCTACGAGCAGTACTTC
CDR3: CASSPQSLGPYEQYF
D: .
V: TRBV18
J: TRBJ2-7
size: .

DNA: TGCGCCAGCAGCTTTTCTCTGCGGCAGAATGAAAAACTGTTTTTT
CDR3: CASSFSLRQNEKLFF
D: .
V: TRBV5-1
J: TRBJ1-4
size: .

DNA: TGTGCCAGCAGCCAGACTCGGGGGATATGGGCCGGGGAGCTGTTTTTT
CDR3: CASSQTRGIWAGELFF
D: .
V: TRBV5-5
J: TRBJ2-2
size: .

DNA: TGTGTCAGAAGCTTAACCCAAAAGACAGGGATTGAAGCTTTCTTT
CDR3: CVRSLTQKTGIEAFF
D: .
V: TRBV7-5
J: TRBJ1-1
size: .

DNA: TGTGCCAGCACCTGGCGACTAGTGGCCGCCGGAGATACGCAGTATTTT
CDR3: CASTWRLVAAGDTQYF
D: .
V: TRBV28
J: TRBJ2-3
size: .

DNA: TGCGCCAGCAGACAGGGGACGGAGACCCAGTACTTC
CDR3: CASRQGTETQYF
D: TRBD1
V: TRBV5-1
J: TRBJ2-5
size: .

DNA: TGCGCCAGCAGCTTGGCCGGCGGGAGGGGGGTCTCCCAAGAGACCCAGTACTTC
CDR3: CASSLAGGRGVSQETQYF
D: TRBD2
V: TRBV5-1
J: TRBJ2-5
size: .

DNA: TGTGCCAGCAGTGAGAGGCAGTATACCTACGAGCAGTACTTC
CDR3: CASSERQYTYEQYF
D: .
V: TRBV2
J: TRBJ2-7
size: .

DNA: TGTGCCTGGAGTGAAGGACTAGCGTCCTACCAGTACTTC
CDR3: CAWSEGLASYQYF
D: TRBD2
V: TRBV30
J: TRBJ2-7
size: .

DNA: TGTGCCAGCAGCTTAACGTTTAGGACAGGGGATATGTTCTTC
CDR3: CASSLTFRTGDMFF
D: TRBD1
V: TRBV7-3
J: TRBJ2-1
size: .

DNA: TGTGCCAGCAGCCTAAGAACCCCAGGGGAGCCTAATGAAAAACTGTTTTTT
CDR3: CASSLRTPGEPNEKLFF
D: .
V: TRBV7-6
J: TRBJ1-4
size: once

DNA: TGCGCCAGCAGCCCCGAATGGGAGGCCCCTAACTATGGCTACACCTTC
CDR3: CASSPEWEAPNYGYTF
D: .
V: TRBV4-3
J: TRBJ1-2
size: .

DNA: TGTGCCAGCAGTGACAGGGATAGCAATCAGCCCCAGCATTTT
CDR3: CASSDRDSNQPQHF
D: TRBD1
V: TRBV6-6
J: TRBJ1-5
size: .

DNA: TGTGCCAGCAGTTCAAGGGGCACTGAAGCTTTCTTT
CDR3: CASSSRGTEAFF
D: .
V: TRBV6-6
J: TRBJ1-1
size: .

DNA: TGTGCCAGTAGTGCGGCGCCGGTCACTGAAGCTTTCTTT
CDR3: CASSAAPVTEAFF
D: .
V: TRBV19
J: TRBJ1-1
size: few

DNA: TGTGCCAGCAGCTTGGGAGCGCTTAGCTCCTACAATGAGCAGTTCTTC
CDR3: CASSLGALSSYNEQFF
D: .
V: TRBV5-4
J: TRBJ2-1
size: few

DNA: TGTGCTAGTGCCCTGACAGGGGGGTTGAACACTGAAGCTTTCTTT
CDR3: CASALTGGLNTEAFF
D: TRBD1
V: TRBV12-5
J: TRBJ1-1
size: .

DNA: TGTGCCAGCAGCTTAGTCTCCGGTGCAGATACGCAGTATTTT
CDR3: CASSLVSGADTQYF
D: .
V: TRBV11-2
J: TRBJ2-3
size: .